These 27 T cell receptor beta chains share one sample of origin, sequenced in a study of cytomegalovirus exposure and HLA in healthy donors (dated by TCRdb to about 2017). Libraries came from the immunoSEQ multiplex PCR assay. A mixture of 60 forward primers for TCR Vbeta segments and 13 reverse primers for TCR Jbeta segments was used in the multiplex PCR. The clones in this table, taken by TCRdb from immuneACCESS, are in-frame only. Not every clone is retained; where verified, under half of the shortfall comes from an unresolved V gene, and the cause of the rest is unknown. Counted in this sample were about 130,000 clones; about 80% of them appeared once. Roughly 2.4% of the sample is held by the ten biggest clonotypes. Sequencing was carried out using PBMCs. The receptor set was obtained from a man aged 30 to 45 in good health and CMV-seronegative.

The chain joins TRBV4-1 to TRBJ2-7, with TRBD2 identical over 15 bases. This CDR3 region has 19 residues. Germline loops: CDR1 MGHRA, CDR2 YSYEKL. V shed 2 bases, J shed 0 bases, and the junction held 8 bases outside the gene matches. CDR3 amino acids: CASSQLGLAGGQSSYEQYF. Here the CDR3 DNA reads TGCGCCAGCAGCCAATTGGGACTAGCGGGAGGCCAAAGCTCCTACGAGCAGTACTTC.

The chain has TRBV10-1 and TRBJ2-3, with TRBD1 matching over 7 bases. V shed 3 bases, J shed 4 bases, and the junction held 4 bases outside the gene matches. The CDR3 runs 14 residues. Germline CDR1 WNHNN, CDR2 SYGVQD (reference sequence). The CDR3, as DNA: TGCGCCAGCAGTGAACGTCAGGGGGCAGATACGCAGTATTTT. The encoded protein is CASSERQGADTQYF.

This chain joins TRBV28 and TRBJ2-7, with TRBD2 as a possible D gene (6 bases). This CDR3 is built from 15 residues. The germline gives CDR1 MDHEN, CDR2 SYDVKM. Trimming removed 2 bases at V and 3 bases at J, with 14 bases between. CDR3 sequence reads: CASSLRGNIGYEQYF. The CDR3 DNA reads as TGTGCCAGCAGTTTACGCGGGAACATCGGCTACGAGCAGTACTTC.

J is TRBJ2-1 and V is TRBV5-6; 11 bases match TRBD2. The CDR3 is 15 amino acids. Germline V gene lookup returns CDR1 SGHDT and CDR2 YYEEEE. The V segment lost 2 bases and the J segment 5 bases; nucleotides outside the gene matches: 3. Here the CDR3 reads CASSLPGLADNEQFF. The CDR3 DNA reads TGTGCCAGCAGCTTACCGGGACTAGCGGACAATGAGCAGTTCTTC.

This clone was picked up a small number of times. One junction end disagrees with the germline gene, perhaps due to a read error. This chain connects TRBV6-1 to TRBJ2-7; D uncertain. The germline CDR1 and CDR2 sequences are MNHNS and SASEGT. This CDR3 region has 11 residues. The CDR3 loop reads CAISEYYEQYF. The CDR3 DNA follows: TGTGCCATCAGTGAGTACTACGAGCAGTACTTC.

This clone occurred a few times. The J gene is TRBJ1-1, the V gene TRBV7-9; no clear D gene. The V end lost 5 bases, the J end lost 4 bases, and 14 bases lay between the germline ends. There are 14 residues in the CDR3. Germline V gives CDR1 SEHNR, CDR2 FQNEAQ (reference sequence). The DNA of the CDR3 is TGTGCCAGCAGCCCCCCCTACCGGGGCACTGAAGCTTTCTTT. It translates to CASSPPYRGTEAFF.

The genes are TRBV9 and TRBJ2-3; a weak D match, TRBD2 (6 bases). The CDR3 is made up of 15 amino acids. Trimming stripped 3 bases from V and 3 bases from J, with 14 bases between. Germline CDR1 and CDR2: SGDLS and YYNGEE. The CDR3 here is CASSAYRGTTDTQYF. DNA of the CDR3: TGTGCCAGCAGCGCCTACCGGGGGACGACAGATACGCAGTATTTT.

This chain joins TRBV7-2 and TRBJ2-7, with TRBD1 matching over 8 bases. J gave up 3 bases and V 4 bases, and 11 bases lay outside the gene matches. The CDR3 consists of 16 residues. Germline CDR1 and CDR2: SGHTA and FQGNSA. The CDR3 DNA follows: TGTGCCAGCAGCTACCCCCAGGACAGGGCAATCTACGAGCAGTACTTC. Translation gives CASSYPQDRAIYEQYF.

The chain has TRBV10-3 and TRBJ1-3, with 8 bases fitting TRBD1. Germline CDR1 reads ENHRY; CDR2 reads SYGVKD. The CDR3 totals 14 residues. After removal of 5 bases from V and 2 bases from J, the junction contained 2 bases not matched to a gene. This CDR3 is CAISRQGTGNTIYF. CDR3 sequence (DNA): TGTGCCATCAGTCGACAGGGGACTGGAAACACCATATATTTT.

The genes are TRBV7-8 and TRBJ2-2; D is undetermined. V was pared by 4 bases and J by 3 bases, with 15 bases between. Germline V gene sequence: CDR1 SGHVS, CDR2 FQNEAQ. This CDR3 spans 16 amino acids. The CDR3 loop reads CASSYTIRSDTGELFF. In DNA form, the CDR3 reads TGTGCCAGCAGCTACACGATCCGGAGTGACACCGGGGAGCTGTTTTTT.

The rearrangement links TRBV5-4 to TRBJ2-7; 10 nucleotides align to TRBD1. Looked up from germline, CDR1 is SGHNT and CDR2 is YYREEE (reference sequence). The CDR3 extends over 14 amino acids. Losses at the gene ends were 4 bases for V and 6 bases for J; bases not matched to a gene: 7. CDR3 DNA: TGTGCCAGCAGCCGGGGACAGGGGCAGTTCGAGCAGTACTTC. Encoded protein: CASSRGQGQFEQYF.

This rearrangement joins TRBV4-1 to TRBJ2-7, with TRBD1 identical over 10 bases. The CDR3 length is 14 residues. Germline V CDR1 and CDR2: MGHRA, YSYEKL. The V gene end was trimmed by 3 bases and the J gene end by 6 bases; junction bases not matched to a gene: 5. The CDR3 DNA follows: TGCGCCAGCAGCCAGGGGACAGGGGAGGCCGAGCAGTACTTC. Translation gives CASSQGTGEAEQYF.

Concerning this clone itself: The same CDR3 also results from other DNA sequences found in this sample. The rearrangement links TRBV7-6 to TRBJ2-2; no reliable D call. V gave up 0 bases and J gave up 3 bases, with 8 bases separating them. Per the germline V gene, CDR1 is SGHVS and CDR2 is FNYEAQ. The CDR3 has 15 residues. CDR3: CASSLAGVYTGELFF. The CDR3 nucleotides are TGTGCCAGCAGCTTAGCCGGAGTTTACACCGGGGAGCTGTTTTTT.

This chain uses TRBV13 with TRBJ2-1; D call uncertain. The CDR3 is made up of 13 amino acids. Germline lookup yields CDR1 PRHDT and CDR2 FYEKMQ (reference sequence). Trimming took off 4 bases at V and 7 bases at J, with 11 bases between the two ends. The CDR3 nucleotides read TGTGCCAGCAGCTCAACCAGGAATAATGAGCAGTTCTTC. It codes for CASSSTRNNEQFF. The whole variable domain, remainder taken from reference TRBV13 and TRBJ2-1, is AAGVIQSPRHLIKEKRETATLKCYPIPRHDTVYWYQQGPGQDPQFLISFYEKMQSDKGSIPDRFSAQQFSDYHSELNMSSLELGDSALYFCASSSTRNNEQFFGPGTRLTVL.

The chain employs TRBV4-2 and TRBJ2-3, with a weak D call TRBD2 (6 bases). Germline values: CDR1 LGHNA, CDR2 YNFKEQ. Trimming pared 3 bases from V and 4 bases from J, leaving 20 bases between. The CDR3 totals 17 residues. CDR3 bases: TGTGCCAGCAGCCAGTCCTCTTGGGGAGGAGGACCAGATACGCAGTATTTT. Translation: CASSQSSWGGGPDTQYF.

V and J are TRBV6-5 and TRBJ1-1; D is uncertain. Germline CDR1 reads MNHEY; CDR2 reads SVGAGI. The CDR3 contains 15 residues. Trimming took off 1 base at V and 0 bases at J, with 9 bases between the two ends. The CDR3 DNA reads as TGTGCCAGCAGTTACTGGGCAGAGATGAACACTGAAGCTTTCTTT. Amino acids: CASSYWAEMNTEAFF.

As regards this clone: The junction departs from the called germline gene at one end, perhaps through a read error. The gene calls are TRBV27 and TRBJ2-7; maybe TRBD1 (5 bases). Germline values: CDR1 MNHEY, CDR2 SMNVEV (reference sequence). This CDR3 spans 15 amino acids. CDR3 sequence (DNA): TGTGCCAGCAGTTTATTTCAGGGTTCGGGCTACGGGCAGTACTTC. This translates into CASSLFQGSGYGQYF.

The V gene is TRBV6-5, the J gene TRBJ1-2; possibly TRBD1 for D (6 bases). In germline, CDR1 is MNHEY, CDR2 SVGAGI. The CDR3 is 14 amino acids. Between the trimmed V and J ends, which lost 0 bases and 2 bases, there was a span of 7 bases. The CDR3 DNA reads TGTGCCAGCAGTTACTCGAGGGGGAACTATGGCTACACCTTC. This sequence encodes CASSYSRGNYGYTF.

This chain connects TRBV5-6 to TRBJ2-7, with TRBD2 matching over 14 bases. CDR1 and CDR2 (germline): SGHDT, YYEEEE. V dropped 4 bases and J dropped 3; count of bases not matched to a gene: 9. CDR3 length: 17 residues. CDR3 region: CASSPTGLAGGVYEQYF. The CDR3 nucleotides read TGTGCCAGCAGCCCTACCGGACTAGCGGGAGGTGTCTACGAGCAGTACTTC.

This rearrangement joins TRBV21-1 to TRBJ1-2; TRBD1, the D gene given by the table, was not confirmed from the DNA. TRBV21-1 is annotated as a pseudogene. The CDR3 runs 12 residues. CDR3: CASSKASHIYTF. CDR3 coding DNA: TGTGCCAGCAGCAAAGCGTCTCACATCTACACCTTC.

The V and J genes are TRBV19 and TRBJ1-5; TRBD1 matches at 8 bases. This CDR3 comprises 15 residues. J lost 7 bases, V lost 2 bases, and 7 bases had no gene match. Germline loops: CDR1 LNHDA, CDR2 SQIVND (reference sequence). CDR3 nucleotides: TGTGCCAGTAGTATAACAGGGGGGTTACGCCAGCCCCAGCATTTT. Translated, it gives CASSITGGLRQPQHF.

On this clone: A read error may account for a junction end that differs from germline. CDR3 in DNA: TGTTCCAGCAGTCCTAAACTCAGCGGGAGTAACTACAATGAGCAGTTCTTC. Translating it yields CSSSPKLSGSNYNEQFF. V gene TRBV7-9 combines with J gene TRBJ2-1; 8 bases line up with TRBD2. Germline lookup yields CDR1 SEHNR and CDR2 FQNEAQ (reference sequence). The CDR3 consists of 17 residues.

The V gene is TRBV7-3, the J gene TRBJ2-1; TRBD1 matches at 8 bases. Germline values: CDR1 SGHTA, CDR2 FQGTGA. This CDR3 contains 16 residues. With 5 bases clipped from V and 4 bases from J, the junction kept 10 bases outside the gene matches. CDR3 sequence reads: CASSPQGQGWYNEQFF. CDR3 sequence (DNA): TGTGCCAGCAGCCCCCAAGGACAGGGTTGGTACAATGAGCAGTTCTTC.

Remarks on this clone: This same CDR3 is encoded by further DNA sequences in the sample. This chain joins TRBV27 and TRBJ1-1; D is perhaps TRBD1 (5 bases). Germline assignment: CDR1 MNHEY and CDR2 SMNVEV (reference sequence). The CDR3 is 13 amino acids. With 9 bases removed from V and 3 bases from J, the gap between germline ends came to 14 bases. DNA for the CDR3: TGTGCCAGTAGTAAATTAGGGGACACTGAAGCTTTCTTT. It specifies CASSKLGDTEAFF.

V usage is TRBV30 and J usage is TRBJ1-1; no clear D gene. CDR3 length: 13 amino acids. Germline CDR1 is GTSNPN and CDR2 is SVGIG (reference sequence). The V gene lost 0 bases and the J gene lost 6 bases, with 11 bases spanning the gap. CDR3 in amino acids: CAWSVSLTSEAFF. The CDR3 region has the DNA TGTGCCTGGAGTGTTTCCCTGACTTCTGAAGCTTTCTTT.

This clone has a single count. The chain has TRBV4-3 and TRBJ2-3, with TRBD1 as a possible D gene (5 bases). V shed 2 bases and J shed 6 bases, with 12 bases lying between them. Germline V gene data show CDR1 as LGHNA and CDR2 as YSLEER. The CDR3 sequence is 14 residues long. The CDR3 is CASSQLTAGDTQYF. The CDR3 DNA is TGCGCCAGCAGCCAATTAACGGCAGGGGATACGCAGTATTTT.

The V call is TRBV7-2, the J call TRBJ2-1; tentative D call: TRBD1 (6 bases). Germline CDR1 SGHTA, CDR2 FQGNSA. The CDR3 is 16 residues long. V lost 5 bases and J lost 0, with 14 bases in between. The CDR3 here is CASSRQVGRSYNEQFF. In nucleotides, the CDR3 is TGTGCCAGCAGCAGACAGGTGGGGCGCTCCTACAATGAGCAGTTCTTC.